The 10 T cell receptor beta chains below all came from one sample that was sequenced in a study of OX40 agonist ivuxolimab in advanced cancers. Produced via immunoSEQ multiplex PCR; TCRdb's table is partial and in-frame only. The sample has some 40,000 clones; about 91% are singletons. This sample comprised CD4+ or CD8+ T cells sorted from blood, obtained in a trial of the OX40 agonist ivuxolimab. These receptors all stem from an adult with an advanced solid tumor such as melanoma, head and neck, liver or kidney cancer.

The DNA of the CDR3 is TGTGCCAGCAGTGAGACAGGGAACTATGGCTACACCTTC. This sequence encodes CASSETGNYGYTF. The V call is TRBV2, the J call TRBJ1-2, with 7 bases fitting TRBD1. Germline CDR1 reads SNHLY; CDR2 reads FYNNEI. V gave up 3 bases and J gave up 2 bases; unmatched junction bases: 0. The CDR3 is made up of 13 amino acids.

CDR3 protein: CSVELAERRDTQYF. The CDR3 DNA is TGCAGCGTTGAACTCGCGGAGAGGAGAGATACGCAGTATTTT. The chain combines TRBV29-1 with TRBJ2-3; the D is unclear. In germline, CDR1 is SQVTM, CDR2 ANQGSEA. The CDR3 sequence is 14 residues long. Deletions cut 2 bases from V and 5 bases from J, with 14 bases between.

The CDR3 reads CASSLGQTNTEAFF. DNA for the CDR3: TGTGCCAGCAGCCTGGGACAAACCAACACTGAAGCTTTCTTT. This chain links TRBV27 with TRBJ1-1; the D gene is possibly TRBD1 (6 bases). Germline CDR1 reads MNHEY; CDR2 reads SMNVEV (reference sequence). Trimming removed 6 bases from V and 2 bases from J, with 13 bases in between. This CDR3 spans 14 amino acids.

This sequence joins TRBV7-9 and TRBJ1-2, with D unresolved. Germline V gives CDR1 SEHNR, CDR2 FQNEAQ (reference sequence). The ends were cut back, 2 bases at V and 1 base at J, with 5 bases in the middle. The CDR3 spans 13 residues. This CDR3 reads CASSLIDNYGYTF. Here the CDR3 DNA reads TGTGCCAGCAGCTTAATTGATAACTATGGCTACACCTTC.

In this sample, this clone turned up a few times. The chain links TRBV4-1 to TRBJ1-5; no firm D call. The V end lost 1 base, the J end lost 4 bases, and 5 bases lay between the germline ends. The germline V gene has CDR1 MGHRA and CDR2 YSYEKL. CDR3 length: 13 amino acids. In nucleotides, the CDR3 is TGCGCCAGCAGCCAAGCAGATAATCAGCCCCAGCATTTT. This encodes CASSQADNQPQHF.

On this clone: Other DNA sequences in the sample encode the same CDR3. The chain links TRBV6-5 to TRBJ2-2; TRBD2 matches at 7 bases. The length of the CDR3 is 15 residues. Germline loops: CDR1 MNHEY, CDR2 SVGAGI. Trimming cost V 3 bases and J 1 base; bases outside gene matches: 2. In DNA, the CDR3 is TGTGCCAGCAGTTATTCTAGCGGGAACACCGGGGAGCTGTTTTTT. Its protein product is CASSYSSGNTGELFF.

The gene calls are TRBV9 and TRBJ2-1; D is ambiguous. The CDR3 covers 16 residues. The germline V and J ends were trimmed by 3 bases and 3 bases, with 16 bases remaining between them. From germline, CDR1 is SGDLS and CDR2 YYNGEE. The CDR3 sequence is CASSGGTLPSYNEQFF. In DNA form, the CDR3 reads TGTGCCAGCAGCGGGGGAACTCTCCCTAGCTACAATGAGCAGTTCTTC.

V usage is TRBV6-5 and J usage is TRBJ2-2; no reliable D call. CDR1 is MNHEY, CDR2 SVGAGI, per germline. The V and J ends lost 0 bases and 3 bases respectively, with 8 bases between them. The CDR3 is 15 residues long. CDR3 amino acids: CASSYSIWDTGELFF. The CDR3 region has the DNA TGTGCCAGCAGTTACTCGATCTGGGACACCGGGGAGCTGTTTTTT.

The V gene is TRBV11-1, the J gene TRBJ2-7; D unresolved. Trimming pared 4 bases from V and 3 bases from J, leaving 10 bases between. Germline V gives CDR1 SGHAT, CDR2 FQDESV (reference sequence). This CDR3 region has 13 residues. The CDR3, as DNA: TGTGCCAGCAGCTCCGCCCTTTACTACGAGCAGTACTTC. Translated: CASSSALYYEQYF. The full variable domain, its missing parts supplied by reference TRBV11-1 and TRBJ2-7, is EAEVAQSPRYKITEKSQAVAFWCDPISGHATLYWYRQILGQGPELLVQFQDESVVDDSQLPKDRFSAERLKGVDSTLKIQPAELGDSAMYLCASSSALYYEQYFGPGTRLTVT.

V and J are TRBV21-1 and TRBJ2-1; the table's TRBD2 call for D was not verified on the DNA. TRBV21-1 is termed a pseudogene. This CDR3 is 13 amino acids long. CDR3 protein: CASSKSRGLGQFF. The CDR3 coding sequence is TGTGCCAGCAGCAAATCCCGGGGATTGGGCCAGTTCTTC.